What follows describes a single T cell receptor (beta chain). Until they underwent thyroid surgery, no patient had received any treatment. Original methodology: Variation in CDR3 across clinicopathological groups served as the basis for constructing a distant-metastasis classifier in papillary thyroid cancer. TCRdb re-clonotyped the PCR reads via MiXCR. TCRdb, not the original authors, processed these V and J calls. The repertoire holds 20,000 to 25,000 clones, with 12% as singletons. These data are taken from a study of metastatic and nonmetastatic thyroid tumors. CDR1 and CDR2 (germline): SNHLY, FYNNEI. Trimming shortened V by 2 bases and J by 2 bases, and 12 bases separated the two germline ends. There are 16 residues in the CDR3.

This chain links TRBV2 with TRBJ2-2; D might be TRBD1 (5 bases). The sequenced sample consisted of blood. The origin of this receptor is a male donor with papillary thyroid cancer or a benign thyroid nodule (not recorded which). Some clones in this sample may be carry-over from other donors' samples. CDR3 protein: CASSERGSFNTGELFF. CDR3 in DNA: TGTGCCAGCAGTGAAAGGGGCAGTTTCAACACCGGGGAGCTGTTTTTT.